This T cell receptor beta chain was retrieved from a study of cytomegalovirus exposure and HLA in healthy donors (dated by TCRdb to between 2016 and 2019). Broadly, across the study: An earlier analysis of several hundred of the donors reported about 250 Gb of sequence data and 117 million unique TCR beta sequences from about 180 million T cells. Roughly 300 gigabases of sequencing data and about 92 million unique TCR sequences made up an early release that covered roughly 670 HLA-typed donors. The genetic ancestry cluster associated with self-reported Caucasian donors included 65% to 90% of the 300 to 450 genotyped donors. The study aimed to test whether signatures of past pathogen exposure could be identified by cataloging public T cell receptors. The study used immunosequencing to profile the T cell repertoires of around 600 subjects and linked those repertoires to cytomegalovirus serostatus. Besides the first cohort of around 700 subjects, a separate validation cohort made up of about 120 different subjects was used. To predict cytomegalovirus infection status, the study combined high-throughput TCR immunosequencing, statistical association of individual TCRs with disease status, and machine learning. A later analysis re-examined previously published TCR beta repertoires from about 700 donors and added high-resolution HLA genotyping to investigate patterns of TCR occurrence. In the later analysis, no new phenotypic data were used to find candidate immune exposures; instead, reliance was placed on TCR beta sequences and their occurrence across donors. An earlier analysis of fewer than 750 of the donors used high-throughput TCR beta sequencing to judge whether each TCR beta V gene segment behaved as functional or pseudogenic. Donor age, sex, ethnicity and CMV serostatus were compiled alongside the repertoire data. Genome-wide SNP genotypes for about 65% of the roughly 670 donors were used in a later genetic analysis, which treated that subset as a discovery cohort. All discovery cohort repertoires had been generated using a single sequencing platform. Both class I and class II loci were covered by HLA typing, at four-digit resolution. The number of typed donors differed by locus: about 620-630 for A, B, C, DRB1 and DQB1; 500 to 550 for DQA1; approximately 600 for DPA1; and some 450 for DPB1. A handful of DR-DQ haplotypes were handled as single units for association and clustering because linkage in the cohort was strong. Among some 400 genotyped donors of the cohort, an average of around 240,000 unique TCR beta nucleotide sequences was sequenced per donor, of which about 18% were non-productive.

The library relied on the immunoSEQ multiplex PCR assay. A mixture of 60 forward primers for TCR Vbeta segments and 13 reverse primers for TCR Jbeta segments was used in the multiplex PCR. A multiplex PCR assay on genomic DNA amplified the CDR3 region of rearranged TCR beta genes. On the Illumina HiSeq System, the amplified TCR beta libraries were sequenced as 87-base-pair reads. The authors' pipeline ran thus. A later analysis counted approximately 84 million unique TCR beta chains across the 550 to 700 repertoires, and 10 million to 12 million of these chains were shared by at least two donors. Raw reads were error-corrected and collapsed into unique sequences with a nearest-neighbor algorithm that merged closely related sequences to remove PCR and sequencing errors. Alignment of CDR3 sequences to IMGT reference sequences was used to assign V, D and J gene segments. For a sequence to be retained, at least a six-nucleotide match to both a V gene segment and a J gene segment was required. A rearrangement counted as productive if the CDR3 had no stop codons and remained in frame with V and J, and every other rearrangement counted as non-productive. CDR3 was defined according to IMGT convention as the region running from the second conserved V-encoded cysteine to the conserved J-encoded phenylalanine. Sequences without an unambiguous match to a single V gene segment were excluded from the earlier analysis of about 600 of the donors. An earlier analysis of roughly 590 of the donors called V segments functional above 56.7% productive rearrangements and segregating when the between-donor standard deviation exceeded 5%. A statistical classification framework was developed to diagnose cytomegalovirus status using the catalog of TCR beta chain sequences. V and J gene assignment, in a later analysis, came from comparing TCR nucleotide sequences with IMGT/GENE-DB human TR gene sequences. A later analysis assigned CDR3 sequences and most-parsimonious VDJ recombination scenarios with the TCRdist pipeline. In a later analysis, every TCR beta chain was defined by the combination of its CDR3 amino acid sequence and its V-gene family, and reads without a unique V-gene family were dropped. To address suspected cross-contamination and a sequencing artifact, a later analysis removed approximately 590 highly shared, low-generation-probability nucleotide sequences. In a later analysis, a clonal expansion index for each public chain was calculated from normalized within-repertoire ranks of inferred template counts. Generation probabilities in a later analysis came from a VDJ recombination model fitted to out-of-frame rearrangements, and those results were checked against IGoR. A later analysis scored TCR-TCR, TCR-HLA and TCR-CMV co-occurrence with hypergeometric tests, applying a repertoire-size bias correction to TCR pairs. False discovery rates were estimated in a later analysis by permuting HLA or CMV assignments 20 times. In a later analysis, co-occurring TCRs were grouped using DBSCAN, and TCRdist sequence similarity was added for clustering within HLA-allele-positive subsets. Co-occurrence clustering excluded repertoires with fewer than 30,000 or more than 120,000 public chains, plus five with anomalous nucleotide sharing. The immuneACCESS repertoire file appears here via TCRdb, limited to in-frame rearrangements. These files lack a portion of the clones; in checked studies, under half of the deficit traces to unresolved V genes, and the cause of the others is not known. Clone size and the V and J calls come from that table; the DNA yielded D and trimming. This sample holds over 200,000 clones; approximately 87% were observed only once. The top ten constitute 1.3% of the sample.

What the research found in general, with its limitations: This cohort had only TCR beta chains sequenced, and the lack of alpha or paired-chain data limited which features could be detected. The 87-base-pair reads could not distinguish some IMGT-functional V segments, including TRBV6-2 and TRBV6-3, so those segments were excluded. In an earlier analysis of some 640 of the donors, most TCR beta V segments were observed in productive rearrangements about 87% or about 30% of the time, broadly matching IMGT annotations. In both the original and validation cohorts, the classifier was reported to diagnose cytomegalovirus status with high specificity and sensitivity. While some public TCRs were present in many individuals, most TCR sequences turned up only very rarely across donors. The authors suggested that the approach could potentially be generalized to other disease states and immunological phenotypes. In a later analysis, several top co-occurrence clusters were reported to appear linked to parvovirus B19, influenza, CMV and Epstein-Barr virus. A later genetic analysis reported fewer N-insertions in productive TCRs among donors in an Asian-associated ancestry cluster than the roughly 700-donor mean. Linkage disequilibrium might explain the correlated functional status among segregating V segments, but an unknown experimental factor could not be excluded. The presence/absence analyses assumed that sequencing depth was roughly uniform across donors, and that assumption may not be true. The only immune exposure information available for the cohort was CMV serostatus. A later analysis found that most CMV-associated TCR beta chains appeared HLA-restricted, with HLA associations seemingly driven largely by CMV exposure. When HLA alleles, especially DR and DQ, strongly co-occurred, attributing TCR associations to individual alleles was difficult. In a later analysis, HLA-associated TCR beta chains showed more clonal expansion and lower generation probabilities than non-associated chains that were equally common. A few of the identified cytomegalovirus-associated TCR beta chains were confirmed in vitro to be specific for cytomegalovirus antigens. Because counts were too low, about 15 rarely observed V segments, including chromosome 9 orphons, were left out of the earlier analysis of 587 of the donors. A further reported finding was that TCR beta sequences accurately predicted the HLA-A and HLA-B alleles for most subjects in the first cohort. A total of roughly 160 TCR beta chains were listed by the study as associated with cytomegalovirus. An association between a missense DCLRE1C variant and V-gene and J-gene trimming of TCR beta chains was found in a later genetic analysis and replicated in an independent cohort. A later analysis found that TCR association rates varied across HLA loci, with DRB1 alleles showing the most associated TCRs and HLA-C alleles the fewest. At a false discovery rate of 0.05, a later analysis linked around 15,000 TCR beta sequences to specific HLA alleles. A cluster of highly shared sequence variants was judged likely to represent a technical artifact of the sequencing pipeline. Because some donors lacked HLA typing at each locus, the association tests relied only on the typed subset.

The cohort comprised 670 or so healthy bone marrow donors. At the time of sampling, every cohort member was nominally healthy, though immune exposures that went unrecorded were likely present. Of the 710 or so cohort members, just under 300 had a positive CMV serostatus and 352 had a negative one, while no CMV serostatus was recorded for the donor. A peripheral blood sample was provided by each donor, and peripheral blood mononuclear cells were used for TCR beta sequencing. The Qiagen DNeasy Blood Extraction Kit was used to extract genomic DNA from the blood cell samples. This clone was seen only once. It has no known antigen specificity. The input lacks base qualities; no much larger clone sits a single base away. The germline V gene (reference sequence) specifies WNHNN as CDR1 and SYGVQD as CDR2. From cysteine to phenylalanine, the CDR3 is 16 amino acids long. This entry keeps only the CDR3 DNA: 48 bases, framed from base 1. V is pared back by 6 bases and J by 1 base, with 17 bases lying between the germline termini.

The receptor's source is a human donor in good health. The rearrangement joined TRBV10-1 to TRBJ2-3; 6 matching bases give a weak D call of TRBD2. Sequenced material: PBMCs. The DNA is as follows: TGCGCCAGCAGCCCCCATGGGGGGTTCGGCACAGATACGCAGTATTTT. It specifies CASSPHGGFGTDTQYF.